This T cell receptor beta chain is from a study of control samples from healthy donors and cancer patients. The CDR3 runs to 16 residues. V dropped 1 base and J dropped 5; count of bases not matched to a gene: 11. From germline, CDR1 is SGHRS and CDR2 YFSETQ. Clones were read by immunoSEQ multiplex PCR, and TCRdb kept only the in-frame ones, dropping some. The table shows 130,000 or so clones, with 70% to 90% occurring only once. This sequence originates from a man aged 50-60 years in good health. V is TRBV5-1 and J is TRBJ2-5; 7 positions match TRBD1. The sequenced material came from blood. The DNA for the CDR3 is TGCGCCAGCAGCTTGCGGGGAGAGACAGGGATGGAGACCCAGTACTTC. Translating gives CASSLRGETGMETQYF.